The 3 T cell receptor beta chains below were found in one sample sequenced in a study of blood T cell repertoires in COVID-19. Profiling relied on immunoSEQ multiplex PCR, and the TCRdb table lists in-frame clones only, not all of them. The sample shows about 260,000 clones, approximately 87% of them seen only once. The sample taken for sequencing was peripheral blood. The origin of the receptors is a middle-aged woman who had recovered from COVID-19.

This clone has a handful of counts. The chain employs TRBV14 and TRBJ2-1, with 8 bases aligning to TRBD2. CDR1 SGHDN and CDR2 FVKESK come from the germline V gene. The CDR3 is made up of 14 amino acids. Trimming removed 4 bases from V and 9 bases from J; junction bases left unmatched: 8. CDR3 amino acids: CASSLQRGMVEQFF. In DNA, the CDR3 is TGTGCCAGCAGCCTCCAGCGGGGGATGGTTGAGCAGTTCTTC.

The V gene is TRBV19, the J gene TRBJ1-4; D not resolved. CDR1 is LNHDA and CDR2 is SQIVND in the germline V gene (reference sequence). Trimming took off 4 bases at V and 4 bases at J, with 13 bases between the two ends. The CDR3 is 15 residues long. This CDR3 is CASSKRVEINEKLFF. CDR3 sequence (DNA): TGTGCCAGTAGTAAGCGCGTAGAGATTAATGAAAAACTGTTTTTT.

CDR3 bases: TGTGCCAGCAGCTCCGGGACAGGGTCCGGCTACACCTTC. Amino acid sequence: CASSSGTGSGYTF. The chain employs TRBV7-3 and TRBJ1-2, with 9 bases identical to TRBD1. The CDR3 has 13 residues. Germline V gene sequence: CDR1 SGHTA, CDR2 FQGTGA. Losses at the gene ends were 4 bases for V and 8 bases for J; bases not matched to a gene: 5.